The T cell receptor (beta chain) described here comes from a study of identical twins. TCRdb re-called the 5' RACE reads with MiXCR, one entry per CDR3 protein. This table has under 800,000 distinct CDR3 sequences, 21% appearing once. This CDR3 region has 15 residues. Per germline, CDR1 DFQATT and CDR2 SNEGSKA (reference sequence). V shed 2 bases and J 3 bases; nucleotides not matched to a gene: 4. A further study also used this sample, focusing on T cells expressing NK-cell markers.

The V and J genes are TRBV20-1 and TRBJ2-2; 9 nucleotides line up with TRBD2. The sequenced sample consisted of PBMCs. This TCR derives from a woman under 30 in good health. The chain's CDR3 is CSARRLADYTGELFF. The CDR3 nucleotides are TGCAGTGCTAGACGACTAGCGGATTACACCGGGGAGCTGTTTTTT.